Below, 23 T cell receptor beta chains from the same sample are listed, as sequenced in a study of monozygotic twins with inflammatory bowel disease. Using the 5' RACE reads, TCRdb records one entry per CDR3 protein without DNA. The sample features 150,000 to 200,000 distinct CDR3 sequences, with around 7% in its top ten. The specimen sequenced was blood. These receptors originate from a human donor with ulcerative colitis or Crohn's disease, or a healthy co-twin of an affected twin (not recorded which).

The J gene is TRBJ2-1, the V gene TRBV6-1; absent DNA, TCRdb's TRBD2 call cannot be checked. Germline CDR1 reads MNHNS; CDR2 reads SASEGT. This CDR3 spans 15 amino acids. The CDR3 sequence: CASSEGSGRDNEQFF.

The V and J genes are TRBV25-1 and TRBJ1-1. This CDR3 has 16 residues. The germline V gene has CDR1 MGHDK and CDR2 SYGVNS. The CDR3 protein is CASSRFLSGQNTEAFF. The variable domain in full, completed from reference TRBV25-1 and TRBJ1-1, reads EADIYQTPRYLVIGTGKKITLECSQTMGHDKMYWYQQDPGMELHLIHYSYGVNSTEKGDLSSESTVSRIRTEHFPLTLESARPSHTSQYLCASSRFLSGQNTEAFFGQGTRLTVV.

The chain employs TRBV29-1 and TRBJ1-2. Germline V gives CDR1 SQVTM, CDR2 ANQGSEA. The CDR3 length is 15 residues. The CDR3 loop is CSVESGGLPNYGYTF.

The V gene is TRBV5-1, the J gene TRBJ2-2; the D gene TCRdb calls, TRBD2, cannot be checked with no DNA. The CDR3 loop spans 16 amino acids. Germline CDR1 is SGHRS and CDR2 is YFSETQ. The CDR3 loop is CASSLAPAGGNGELFF.

The chain couples TRBV11-2 to TRBJ2-5; TCRdb gives TRBD1 as the D gene, but with no DNA this cannot be confirmed. The germline gives CDR1 SGHAT, CDR2 FQNNGV. CDR3 length: 13 amino acids. CDR3: CASSTRDAETQYF.

The rearrangement joins TRBV20-1 to TRBJ2-2; TCRdb's D call, TRBD2, is unchecked because there is no DNA. The CDR3 is 13 residues long. From germline, CDR1 is DFQATT and CDR2 SNEGSKA (reference sequence). The CDR3 region is CSAPGLTTGELFF.

This rearrangement joins TRBV30 to TRBJ1-1; TCRdb names TRBD1, which stays unverified in the absence of DNA. Per the germline V gene, CDR1 is GTSNPN and CDR2 is SVGIG (reference sequence). The CDR3 runs to 12 residues. The CDR3 sequence: CAWRQGNTEAFF.

This chain joins TRBV2 and TRBJ1-5. This CDR3 is built from 13 residues. Germline V gene data show CDR1 as SNHLY and CDR2 as FYNNEI. The CDR3 loop is CASSRDYNQPQHF.

The rearrangement links TRBV11-2 to TRBJ2-7; TCRdb's D call, TRBD1, is unchecked because there is no DNA. This CDR3 has 16 amino acids. CDR1 and CDR2 from the germline V gene are SGHAT and FQNNGV. CDR3: CASSKRLGGAGYEQYF.

The chain recombines TRBV20-1 with TRBJ1-3. The CDR3 spans 16 residues. CDR1 and CDR2 (germline): DFQATT, SNEGSKA (reference sequence). CDR3 loop: CSARDQGRFSGNTIYF.

This chain joins TRBV20-1 and TRBJ1-5; TCRdb proposes TRBD1, but this gene call is untestable without DNA. The CDR3 consists of 14 residues. Germline CDR1 is DFQATT and CDR2 is SNEGSKA (reference sequence). CDR3: CSVTGWGSNQPQHF.

The genes are TRBV12-3 or TRBV12-4 and TRBJ2-2; without DNA, the TCRdb call of TRBD2 cannot be checked. CDR3 size: 18 residues. The CDR3: CASTTGLAGVPDTGELFF.

The rearrangement uses TRBV5-8 and TRBJ2-7; TCRdb calls TRBD1, which cannot be checked without DNA. Germline loops: CDR1 SGHTS, CDR2 YDEGEE. This CDR3 region has 13 residues. CDR3 loop: CASSPRVSYEQYF.

J is TRBJ2-7 and V is TRBV12-3 or TRBV12-4; TCRdb selects TRBD2, and the lack of DNA leaves this call unchecked. The CDR3 covers 13 residues. The CDR3 sequence is CASSGLAAYEQYF.

J is TRBJ2-1 and V is TRBV5-1; the D call from TCRdb, TRBD2, cannot be confirmed without DNA. CDR3 length equals 14 residues. Germline V gene data show CDR1 as SGHRS and CDR2 as YFSETQ. The CDR3 loop is CASSPGTRDNEQFF.

The chain is built from TRBV5-1 and TRBJ1-5. This CDR3 comprises 14 residues. Germline assignment: CDR1 SGHRS and CDR2 YFSETQ. CDR3 amino acids: CASSSDGRNQPQHF.

The chain joins TRBV12-3 or TRBV12-4 to TRBJ1-2; the TCRdb D gene call, TRBD1, has no DNA to confirm it. This CDR3 has 15 amino acids. This CDR3 reads CASSIGGVPYYGYTF.

This chain uses TRBV20-1 with TRBJ2-6; the TCRdb D gene call, TRBD1, has no DNA to confirm it. Germline CDR1 and CDR2: DFQATT and SNEGSKA (reference sequence). The CDR3 covers 16 residues. The CDR3 reads CSARVTGGDGANVLTF.

This chain uses TRBV20-1 with TRBJ2-3; TCRdb's D call of TRBD2 is untestable without DNA. Germline V gene lookup returns CDR1 DFQATT and CDR2 SNEGSKA (reference sequence). The CDR3 runs 17 residues. The CDR3 sequence: CSARKLGGAASTDTQYF.

This chain connects TRBV13 to TRBJ1-6; TCRdb names TRBD1, which stays unverified in the absence of DNA. This CDR3 comprises 16 residues. Germline CDR1 is PRHDT and CDR2 is FYEKMQ (reference sequence). The CDR3: CASSPSGDTYNSPLHF.

V usage is TRBV5-1 and J usage is TRBJ2-7; TCRdb gives TRBD1 as the D gene, but with no DNA this cannot be confirmed. The V gene's germline CDR1 is SGHRS and CDR2 YFSETQ. The CDR3 has 15 residues. CDR3 region: CASSSQGTDSYEQYF.

The J gene is TRBJ2-3, the V gene TRBV5-4; TCRdb selects TRBD1, and the lack of DNA leaves this call unchecked. This CDR3 has 15 amino acids. Germline loops: CDR1 SGHNT, CDR2 YYREEE (reference sequence). The CDR3 here is CASTSSGRGADTQYF.

The V and J genes are TRBV5-5 and TRBJ2-1; TCRdb's assignment of TRBD2 cannot be checked, as there is no DNA. CDR3 length: 15 residues. Germline lookup yields CDR1 SGHKS and CDR2 YYEKEE (reference sequence). The CDR3 spells CASSLTGLAGGEEFF. The whole variable domain, filled in from reference TRBV5-5 and TRBJ2-1, reads DAGVTQSPTHLIKTRGQQVTLRCSPISGHKSVSWYQQVLGQGPQFIFQYYEKEERGRGNFPDRFSARQFPNYSSELNVNALLLGDSALYLCASSLTGLAGGEEFFGPGTRLTVL.